Below are 28 T cell receptor beta chains sequenced from a single sample in a study of blood T cell repertoires in COVID-19. Some clones are missing from TCRdb's copy, which holds only in-frame ones; the method was immunoSEQ multiplex PCR. The sample shows approximately 250,000 clones, roughly 85% of them seen only once. Specimen: peripheral blood. The source of these receptors is a man aged 60 to 69 who had recovered from COVID-19.

The chain links TRBV7-7 to TRBJ1-3, with D possibly TRBD1 on 6 matching bases. There are 16 residues in the CDR3. In germline, CDR1 is SSHAT, CDR2 FNYEAQ (reference sequence). V lost 1 base to trimming and J lost 0 bases, with 10 bases between them. The CDR3: CASSLEGGSSGNTIYF. In DNA form, the CDR3 reads TGTGCCAGCAGCTTAGAGGGGGGGAGCTCTGGAAACACCATATATTTT.

V gene TRBV9 combines with J gene TRBJ2-1, with 11 positions matching TRBD2. V was pared by 1 base and J by 4 bases, with 4 bases of the junction left unmatched. This CDR3 has 16 residues. Per the germline V gene, CDR1 is SGDLS and CDR2 is YYNGEE. This CDR3 is CASSVRLAGLYNEQFF. In nucleotides, the CDR3 is TGTGCCAGCAGCGTACGACTAGCGGGACTTTACAATGAGCAGTTCTTC.

The chain has TRBV7-9 and TRBJ1-2; TRBD1 matches 9 bases. The CDR3 runs 16 residues. V was clipped by 5 bases and J by 0 bases; unmatched bases: 7. Germline CDR1 SEHNR, CDR2 FQNEAQ (reference sequence). CDR3 nucleotide sequence: TGTGCCAGCAGCCTGGGGACAGGGCCTACTAACTATGGCTACACCTTC. It translates to CASSLGTGPTNYGYTF.

V gene TRBV7-2 combines with J gene TRBJ1-2; the D gene is possibly TRBD1 (5 bases). V lost 8 bases to trimming and J lost 8 bases, with 18 bases between them. Germline CDR1 is SGHTA and CDR2 is FQGNSA. CDR3 length: 13 residues. The CDR3 DNA reads as TGTGCCAGCTCATTGGCCGGGACTCGAGGCTACACCTTC. It codes for CASSLAGTRGYTF.

The V call is TRBV29-1, the J call TRBJ2-5; 8 positions agree with TRBD1. Germline V lookup: CDR1 SQVTM, CDR2 ANQGSEA. J gave up 4 bases and V 1 base, and 8 bases lay outside the gene matches. This CDR3 has 15 residues. CDR3 region: CSVEAPSRGRETQYF. The CDR3 nucleotides are TGCAGCGTTGAAGCCCCGTCCAGGGGGCGAGAGACCCAGTACTTC.

The V gene is TRBV11-2, the J gene TRBJ2-7, with TRBD2 matching 8 bases. Germline loops: CDR1 SGHAT, CDR2 FQNNGV. V gave up 1 base and J gave up 3 bases; unmatched junction bases: 8. There are 16 residues in the CDR3. The CDR3 here is CASSLGFGRALYEQYF. The DNA of the CDR3 is TGTGCCAGCAGCTTAGGATTCGGGAGGGCCCTCTACGAGCAGTACTTC.

This clone occurred once. The CDR3 protein is CASSLVGRGQFF. The DNA for the CDR3 is TGTGCCAGCAGCTTAGTCGGGCGGGGGCAGTTCTTC. The V call is TRBV7-8, the J call TRBJ2-1, with D maybe TRBD2 (6 bases). V lost 1 base and J lost 12, with 10 bases in between. The CDR3 length is 12 residues. In germline, CDR1 is SGHVS, CDR2 FQNEAQ.

This clone appeared once. The chain has TRBV12-5 and TRBJ2-7; D gene ambiguous. The CDR3 runs to 13 residues. The germline gives CDR1 LGHNT, CDR2 FRNRAP. Trimming left V 5 bases short and J 4 bases short, with 12 bases between. The CDR3 DNA follows: TGTGCTAGTGGTCCGACAATTGGGTACGAGCAGTACTTC. Residues: CASGPTIGYEQYF.

V gene TRBV2 combines with J gene TRBJ1-1; 10 positions match TRBD1. V lost 6 bases and J lost 12; bases outside the gene matches: 16. The CDR3 loop spans 15 amino acids. The germline V gene has CDR1 SNHLY and CDR2 FYNNEI. For the CDR3, the DNA is TGTGCCAGCAGGGAATTCCTCACGGACAGGGGGGAATCTTTCTTT. Translating it yields CASREFLTDRGESFF.

This clone was recorded once. CDR3 coding DNA: TGCGCCAGCACCAGGGCTGGGGAGCTGTTTTTT. It is translated as CASTRAGELFF. The chain recombines TRBV5-1 with TRBJ2-2; D may be TRBD1 (5 bases). CDR1 is SGHRS and CDR2 is YFSETQ in the germline V gene. The CDR3 spans 11 residues. The V end was cut by 6 bases, the J end by 8 bases, with 8 bases between.

The rearrangement uses TRBV5-1 and TRBJ1-2, with D perhaps TRBD1 (6 bases). V lost 4 bases and J lost 2, with 15 bases in between. Germline loops: CDR1 SGHRS, CDR2 YFSETQ. There are 15 residues in the CDR3. The CDR3 region is CASSQQTGANYGYTF. The DNA of the CDR3 is TGCGCCAGCAGCCAACAGACAGGTGCGAACTATGGCTACACCTTC.

The chain couples TRBV6-1 to TRBJ2-6; TRBD1 is a possible D gene (5 bases). Germline loops: CDR1 MNHNS, CDR2 SASEGT. V shed 0 bases and J shed 0 bases, with 15 bases lying between them. This CDR3 is 19 amino acids long. CDR3 in DNA: TGTGCCAGCAGTGAAGCGAGGAAGGGGATGGGCTCTGGGGCCAACGTCCTGACTTTC. Translation: CASSEARKGMGSGANVLTF.

The chain uses TRBV2 and TRBJ1-2; 8 bases are a match to TRBD1. The CDR3 totals 13 residues. Germline V gives CDR1 SNHLY, CDR2 FYNNEI. The trim removed 0 bases at V and 12 bases at J, leaving 6 bases unmatched. CDR3 protein: CASSEARDRGDTF. In DNA, the CDR3 is TGTGCCAGCAGTGAAGCGCGAGACAGGGGTGACACCTTC.

J is TRBJ2-2 and V is TRBV11-3, with TRBD1 matching 10 bases. The germline V gene has CDR1 SGHNT and CDR2 YENEEA. This CDR3 contains 16 residues. Germline trimming cut 1 base from V and 2 bases from J; bases unmatched to any gene: 1. The CDR3 here is CASSLGTGGNTGELFF. DNA for the CDR3: TGTGCCAGCAGCTTAGGGACAGGGGGAAACACCGGGGAGCTGTTTTTT.

The J gene is TRBJ1-6, the V gene TRBV5-1; possible D gene TRBD1, 6 bases. Germline V CDR1 and CDR2: SGHRS, YFSETQ. V was trimmed by 1 base and J by 4 bases, leaving 12 bases between them. The CDR3 runs 16 residues. CDR3 sequence (DNA): TGCGCCAGCAGCTTGATGGGGGCTGGGTATAATTCACCCCTCCACTTT. This gives the protein CASSLMGAGYNSPLHF.

This clone has a handful of counts. The gene calls are TRBV30 and TRBJ1-6; 10 bases are a match to TRBD1. V lost 0 bases to trimming and J lost 9 bases; unmatched junction nucleotides: 2. CDR1 and CDR2 from the germline V gene are GTSNPN and SVGIG (reference sequence). There are 14 residues in the CDR3. In DNA form, the CDR3 reads TGTGCCTGGAGTGTTGGGACAGGGGCTTCACCCCTCCACTTT. Amino acids: CAWSVGTGASPLHF.

This sequence joins TRBV19 and TRBJ1-5; D is unresolved. V was pared by 9 bases and J by 0 bases, with 15 bases between. Per the germline V gene, CDR1 is LNHDA and CDR2 is SQIVND (reference sequence). CDR3 size: 15 residues. The CDR3 region has the DNA TGTGCCAGCAACGGAGCAACTTATAGCAATCAGCCCCAGCATTTT. Translated, it gives CASNGATYSNQPQHF.

This clone was detected a few times. The rearrangement joins TRBV2 to TRBJ2-2; D may be TRBD2 (5 bases). The CDR3 loop spans 14 amino acids. Germline V gene lookup returns CDR1 SNHLY and CDR2 FYNNEI. Trimming pared 6 bases from V and 0 bases from J, leaving 8 bases between. The CDR3 reads CASRTNPNTGELFF. DNA for the CDR3: TGTGCCAGCAGGACTAACCCGAACACCGGGGAGCTGTTTTTT.

This chain links TRBV18 with TRBJ1-1; 7 bases are a match to TRBD1. This CDR3 is built from 15 residues. The J segment lost 1 base and the V segment lost 1 base, leaving 3 bases of the junction unmatched. Germline values: CDR1 KGHSH, CDR2 LQKENI. As DNA, the CDR3 is TGTGCCAGCTCACCACAGGGGGCGTCGAACACTGAAGCTTTCTTT. Amino acid sequence: CASSPQGASNTEAFF.

This chain links TRBV2 with TRBJ2-5; 7 nucleotides line up with TRBD2. Germline V gene lookup returns CDR1 SNHLY and CDR2 FYNNEI. This CDR3 comprises 14 residues. The junction had 10 bases not matched to a gene; V was cut back by 8 bases and J by 4 bases. CDR3 amino acids: CASGRFGGRETQYF. Here the CDR3 DNA reads TGTGCCAGCGGGCGGTTTGGCGGGAGAGAGACCCAGTACTTC.

CDR3 region: CASLSLPNSPLHF. In DNA form, the CDR3 reads TGTGCCAGCCTTTCCCTCCCGAATTCACCCCTCCACTTT. The gene calls are TRBV28 and TRBJ1-6; D is ambiguous. Trimming removed 8 bases from V and 7 bases from J, with 12 bases in between. Germline assignment: CDR1 MDHEN and CDR2 SYDVKM. The length of the CDR3 is 13 residues. Full variable domain (remainder filled in from reference TRBV28 and TRBJ1-6): DVKVTQSSRYLVKRTGEKVFLECVQDMDHENMFWYRQDPGLGLRLIYFSYDVKMKEKGDIPEGYSVSREKKERFSLILESASTNQTSMYLCASLSLPNSPLHFGNGTRLTVT.

As to this clone: One end of the junction does not line up with germline, which may come from a read error. The gene calls are TRBV7-2 and TRBJ2-1, with D possibly matching TRBD2 (6 bases). Germline loops: CDR1 SGHTA, CDR2 FQGNSA. The CDR3 runs to 15 residues. The CDR3 is CASSSPRDSFNEQFF. CDR3 DNA sequence: TGTGCCAGCAGCTCACCCAGGGACTCCTTCAATGAGCAGTTCTTC. The full variable domain, rest sourced from reference TRBV7-2 and TRBJ2-1, is GAGVSQSPSNKVTEKGKDVELRCDPISGHTALYWYRQSLGQGLEFLIYFQGNSAPDKSGLPSDRFSAERTGGSVSTLTIQRTQQEDSAVYLCASSSPRDSFNEQFFGPGTRLTVL.

The rearrangement links TRBV14 to TRBJ2-4; 10 bases match TRBD1. J gave up 2 bases and V 0 bases, and 7 bases lay outside the gene matches. The CDR3 contains 18 residues. Germline CDR1 is SGHDN and CDR2 is FVKESK. The CDR3: CASSQDPWTGGSKNIQYF. CDR3 nucleotide sequence: TGTGCCAGCAGCCAAGATCCTTGGACAGGGGGGTCCAAAAACATTCAGTACTTC.

The J gene is TRBJ2-1, the V gene TRBV5-1, with 16 positions matching TRBD2. This CDR3 spans 17 amino acids. From germline, CDR1 is SGHRS and CDR2 YFSETQ. Germline trimming cut 5 bases from V and 6 bases from J; bases unmatched to any gene: 8. Here the CDR3 DNA reads TGCGCCAGCAGGGGACTAGCGGGAGGGTTAGTTTCCAATGAGCAGTTCTTC. This codes for CASRGLAGGLVSNEQFF. The whole variable domain, remainder taken from reference TRBV5-1 and TRBJ2-1, is KAGVTQTPRYLIKTRGQQVTLSCSPISGHRSVSWYQQTPGQGLQFLFEYFSETQRNKGNFPGRFSGRQFSNSRSEMNVSTLELGDSALYLCASRGLAGGLVSNEQFFGPGTRLTVL.

The chain links TRBV3-1 (or the pseudogene TRBV3-2) to TRBJ2-5; 13 bases agree with TRBD2. This CDR3 spans 18 amino acids. Germline CDR1 is LGHDT and CDR2 is YNNKEL (reference sequence). The V gene end was trimmed by 0 bases and the J gene end by 3 bases; junction bases not matched to a gene: 7. The CDR3: CASSQEARGLAGKETQYF. The CDR3 coding sequence is TGTGCCAGCAGCCAAGAAGCCCGGGGACTAGCGGGGAAAGAGACCCAGTACTTC.

The J gene is TRBJ2-5, the V gene TRBV5-1; the match to TRBD2 covers 9 bases. Trimming removed 4 bases from V and 5 bases from J; junction bases left unmatched: 12. Germline CDR1 SGHRS, CDR2 YFSETQ. This CDR3 spans 16 amino acids. The CDR3 is CASSAISGSVGETQYF. CDR3 bases: TGCGCCAGCAGCGCGATTAGCGGGAGCGTTGGGGAGACCCAGTACTTC.

The chain combines TRBV6-1 with TRBJ2-5; possible D gene TRBD2, 7 bases. V was cut by 3 bases and J by 5 bases, with 19 bases left in between. This CDR3 is 16 amino acids long. Per germline, CDR1 MNHNS and CDR2 SASEGT. The DNA of the CDR3 is TGTGCCAGCAGTGATACTCTTGTGGGGGGGCATGAGACCCAGTACTTC. Protein product: CASSDTLVGGHETQYF.

The J gene is TRBJ2-3, the V gene TRBV19; 15 positions agree with TRBD2. V gave up 5 bases and J gave up 2 bases; unmatched junction bases: 11. Looked up from germline, CDR1 is LNHDA and CDR2 is SQIVND (reference sequence). The CDR3 loop spans 19 amino acids. CDR3 protein: CASSWTSGRGYVTTDTQYF. CDR3 nucleotides: TGTGCCAGTAGTTGGACTAGCGGGAGGGGGTATGTGACCACAGATACGCAGTATTTT. The variable domain in full, with the rest retrieved from reference TRBV19 and TRBJ2-3, is DGGITQSPKYLFRKEGQNVTLSCEQNLNHDAMYWYRQDPGQGLRLIYYSQIVNDFQKGDIAEGYSVSREKKESFPLTVTSAQKNPTAFYLCASSWTSGRGYVTTDTQYFGPGTRLTVL.